This TCR beta chain derives from a study of blood T cells in healthy people across ages. Regarding the study as a whole: CMV infection status of these donors was not known. PBMC samples, being unsorted, prevented any conclusive comparison of naive and antigen-experienced cells.

Per germline, CDR1 SGHKS and CDR2 YYEKEE (reference sequence). Between the trimmed V and J ends, which lost 2 bases and 5 bases, there was a span of 16 bases. This CDR3 spans 16 amino acids. This clonotype has a handful of counts. Its antigen is not known. The second PCR ran about 6 to 11 cycles with a sample-barcoded 5' primer and J-beta primers. Tagging of each cDNA molecule was performed by a template-switch adaptor with 12 random nucleotides. A single record per CDR3 protein comes from TCRdb applying MiXCR to the 5' RACE reads. The table lists about 1.4 million distinct CDR3 sequences, roughly 60% of them singletons.

This TCR was sampled from a man younger than 35 in good health. Sequenced: blood. This chain links TRBV5-5 with TRBJ2-2; D gene ambiguous. The CDR3 spells CASSLEIGYSTGELFF. The CDR3, as DNA: TGTGCCAGCAGCTTAGAGATTGGGTACAGTACCGGGGAGCTGTTTTTT.